These T cell receptor beta chains were read from a single sample in a study of siplizumab effects on memory and regulatory T cells. Their antigen targets remain unknown. Assay used: immunoSEQ multiplex PCR; TCRdb lists only in-frame clones, some missing. The data show some 14,000 clones, with around 46% seen just once and 7.8% held by the top ten. The sequenced material came from CFSE-low (dividing) CD4+ T cells sorted from an allogeneic mixed lymphocyte reaction. Receptors were obtained from a human donor in good health; the cells came from an allogeneic mixed lymphocyte reaction. Some clones in this sample may be carry-over from other donors' samples. Both conserved end residues are part of each CDR3. The order of the fields is V gene, clone size, J gene, D gene, CDR3 DNA, CDR3 protein. The D gene is left open where the match is weak. Not all rows give a size; the values are once, few, many and, for expanded clones, a class.

>TRBV5-1|-|TRBJ2-1|-
TGCGCCAGCAGCCATAGCGGAGTCGCCTCCTACAATGAGCAGTTCTTC
CASSHSGVASYNEQFF
>TRBV6-5|-|TRBJ2-7|TRBD2
TGTGCCAGCAGTTCGACTAGCGGGAGCTCCTACGAGCAGTACTTC
CASSSTSGSSYEQYF
>TRBV6-1|-|TRBJ2-7|TRBD2
TGTGCCAGCAGTTCTCCCGGGGGAGGGGCCTACGAGCAGTACTTC
CASSSPGGGAYEQYF
>TRBV6-6|few|TRBJ2-7|TRBD2
TGTGCCAGCAGAATAGCGGGAGGAGTCCACGAGCAGTACTTC
CASRIAGGVHEQYF
>TRBV7-8|-|TRBJ2-7|-
TGTGCCAGCAGTTACTCGAGAGACTACGAGCAGTACTTC
CASSYSRDYEQYF
>TRBV5-5|medium-sized|TRBJ2-1|TRBD1
TGTGCCAGCAGCTCAGGACAGGGGACCTACAATGAGCAGTTCTTC
CASSSGQGTYNEQFF
>TRBV28|medium-sized|TRBJ2-7|-
TGTGCCAGCAGTTTTCGGCTCGGGACATTCTACGAGCAGTACTTC
CASSFRLGTFYEQYF
>TRBV29-1|medium-sized|TRBJ2-1|TRBD2
TGCAGCGTGACACTAGCGGGGAGCTACAATGAGCAGTTCTTC
CSVTLAGSYNEQFF
>TRBV7-9|medium-sized|TRBJ2-2|TRBD2
TGTGCCAGCAGCCCCCGGACTAGCGGGGGGACCGGGGAGCTGTTTTTT
CASSPRTSGGTGELFF
>TRBV9|large|TRBJ1-3|TRBD1
TGTGCCAGCAGCGCCAACACAGGGGGCGCAACGGACACCATATATTTT
CASSANTGGATDTIYF
>TRBV19|few|TRBJ2-7|TRBD1
TGTGCCAGTGCCCGCCGGGACAGGGACCCCTACGAGCAGTACTTC
CASARRDRDPYEQYF
>TRBV28|medium-sized|TRBJ1-4|-
TGTGCCAGCAGTCCTCTTGGTGAAAAACTGTTTTTT
CASSPLGEKLFF
>TRBV7-3|few|TRBJ2-3|TRBD2
TGTGCCAGCAGCTCCCGGTCCTCGCGGGGGGATACGCAGTATTTT
CASSSRSSRGDTQYF
>TRBV5-1|-|TRBJ2-1|TRBD2
TGCGCCAGCAGCTTTAGGACTAGCGGGAGCGGTGAGCAGTTCTTC
CASSFRTSGSGEQFF
>TRBV11-2|-|TRBJ2-7|-
TGTGCCAGCAGCTTAGGAGGGGTAAGGCAGTACTTC
CASSLGGVRQYF
>TRBV19|-|TRBJ2-1|-
TGTGCCAGTAGTATTCTTGGGTACAATGAGCAGTTCTTC
CASSILGYNEQFF
>TRBV15|-|TRBJ2-1|TRBD2
TGTGCCACCAGCAGAGAAACTAGCGACAAGGAGCAGTTCTTC
CATSRETSDKEQFF
>TRBV4-1|few|TRBJ1-1|-
TGCGCCAGCAGCCAAGAGAGGGTTGCTTTTTTCTTT
CASSQERVAFFF
>TRBV7-9|-|TRBJ2-3|-
TGTGCCAGCAGCTTATGGTTGAAGGAGGGGGAGGATACGCAGTATTTT
CASSLWLKEGEDTQYF